This record looks at one T cell receptor beta chain sequence and its context. This clone was detected once. There is no known antigen for this receptor. Base qualities are not recorded, but no much larger clone differs from it by a single base. V ends up 5 bases short and J 3 bases short, with an unmatched junction base count of 12. The germline V gene gives CDR1 as SGHTA and CDR2 as FQGTGA. The cysteine opens and the phenylalanine closes a CDR3 of 16 amino acids. Only the CDR3 portion is preserved as DNA: 48 bases, with reading frame beginning at the first base. The sample comes from a study of OX40 agonist ivuxolimab in advanced cancers. A note on the overall study: Ivuxolimab was a fully human IgG2 agonistic monoclonal antibody targeting the costimulatory receptor OX40 (CD134). The dose-escalation cohort was around 84% male with a mean age of roughly 60 years, ranging from roughly 23 to 80. The paper describes the monotherapy dose-escalation part (N ≈ 50 patients) of the phase I trial of ivuxolimab. Partial responses were achieved by three dose-escalation patients, of whom one had hepatocellular carcinoma and two had cutaneous melanoma. Peripheral TCRbeta sequencing aimed to test whether ivuxolimab altered TCR sequence diversity and caused clonal T-cell expansion. Intravenous ivuxolimab was administered to patients every 2 weeks at six dose levels: 0.01, 0.1, 0.3, 1.5, 3 and 10 mg/kg. Among the approximately 50 dose-escalation patients, some 20 had hepatocellular carcinoma, 15 or so melanoma, 9 renal cell carcinoma and 9 head and neck cancer. Prior anti-PD-1, anti-PD-L1 or anti-CTLA-4 therapy was permitted, and 40% of dose-escalation patients had received checkpoint inhibitors.

Broad study findings and their caveats: The antigen specificity of the peripheral T cells that underwent clonal expansion was not determined. In the 0.1-3.0 mg/kg groups, partial responders had among the lowest normalized peripheral clonal expansion, particularly in CD8+ T cells. At doses of 0.1 to 3.0 mg/kg, clonal expansion of both CD4+ and CD8+ T cells in blood was seen between baseline and week 6. On average, CD8+ T cells showed more expanded clones than CD4+ T cells after ivuxolimab. Low levels of normalized T-cell clonal expansion were also seen in some patients who did not respond.

To sequence the TCRbeta CDR3 region, genomic DNA was isolated from the sorted cells. The immunoSEQ Assay was used to sequence the TCRbeta CDR3 regions. This immuneACCESS table, as held by TCRdb, lists in-frame sequences with V and J called but not all clones. Of the missing ones, under half trace to an unresolved V gene in checked studies; the others have no known cause. The sample table holds some 42,000 clones, of which more than 80% were seen once. The leading ten clones occupy 2.6% of the sample. The trial excluded patients who had a history of autoimmune disease or were on systemic immunosuppression. Peripheral blood for TCR sequencing was drawn from every dose cohort at baseline, at cycle 4 day 1 and at cycle 7 day 1. Samples came from an open-label, multicenter, first-in-human phase I dose-escalation trial of ivuxolimab. Adults with locally advanced or metastatic melanoma, renal cell, hepatocellular, or head and neck squamous cell carcinoma were enrolled in the trial. CD4+ and CD8+ T cells were sorted separately from peripheral blood before TCR sequencing.

In this chain, TRBV7-3 is recombined with TRBJ2-5, and TRBD2 matches 7 of the central bases. The source was CD4+ or CD8+ T cells sorted from blood, collected in a trial of the OX40 agonist ivuxolimab. This TCR came from an adult with an advanced solid tumor such as melanoma, head and neck, liver or kidney cancer. The CDR3 protein is CASSQTVSSGKETQYF. The DNA is TGTGCCAGCAGCCAAACGGTCTCTAGCGGTAAAGAGACCCAGTACTTC.